The 28 T cell receptor beta chains presented below share a single source sample, sequenced in a study of vaccination and CD4 T cells after COVID-19. Treatment specified: approximately 9-day PBMC culture with coronavirus spike peptide pools or control peptides (ViraFEST assay). Those CD4+ T cells from the unexposed donor predate the COVID-19 pandemic (2011-2018). Antigen specificity for these receptors is unknown. The Oncomine TCR Beta short-read assay was applied to DNA of cultured CD4+ T cells. A single record per CDR3 protein comes from TCRdb applying MiXCR to the PCR reads. The data show 8,000 to 9,000 distinct CDR3 sequences, about half seen once. Sequencing was done on a sample of CD4+ T cells from blood, cultured in vitro. All receptors derive from a human donor in good health.

This clonotype turned up a few times. The gene calls are TRBV11-2 and TRBJ2-7, with D possibly being TRBD1 or TRBD2 (5 bases each). The V end was cut by 6 bases, the J end by 0 bases, with 15 bases between. The CDR3 extends over 15 amino acids. Germline values: CDR1 SGHAT, CDR2 FQNNGV. The CDR3 nucleotides read TGTGCCAGCAGGTCAGTCCGGGACGGCTCCTACGAGCAGTACTTC. It codes for CASRSVRDGSYEQYF.

The chain is built from TRBV7-9 and TRBJ1-2, with D unresolved. Germline CDR1 and CDR2: SEHNR and FQNEAQ (reference sequence). The V end lost 5 bases, the J end lost 10 bases, and 17 bases lay between the germline ends. This CDR3 comprises 13 residues. The CDR3 here is CASSRDQDRVYTF. The CDR3 DNA follows: TGTGCCAGCAGCCGGGATCAAGATCGTGTCTACACCTTC.

J is TRBJ2-7 and V is TRBV30; TRBD2 agrees at 9 bases. Germline-derived CDR1 and CDR2 are GTSNPN and SVGIG (reference sequence). There are 15 residues in the CDR3. With 0 bases clipped from V and 4 bases from J, the junction kept 7 bases outside the gene matches. In nucleotides, the CDR3 is TGTGCCTGGAGTGTACTCTCTAGCGGGACTTACGAGCAGTACTTC. This gives the protein CAWSVLSSGTYEQYF.

This clonotype came up a few times. CDR3 coding DNA: TGTGCCACCGCATACGGGGGGGGCTACGAGCAGTACTTC. It translates to CATAYGGGYEQYF. This chain connects TRBV15 to TRBJ2-7; 8 positions match TRBD2. The CDR3 contains 13 residues. With 8 bases clipped from V and 3 bases from J, the junction kept 6 bases outside the gene matches. The germline V gene has CDR1 LNHNV and CDR2 YYDKDF (reference sequence).

The rearrangement joins TRBV6-5 to TRBJ2-3; tentative D call: TRBD2 (6 bases). Trimming stripped 2 bases from V and 6 bases from J, with 9 bases between. The CDR3 loop spans 13 amino acids. The germline gives CDR1 MNHEY, CDR2 SVGAGI. CDR3: CASSYDGRDTQYF. The CDR3 nucleotides read TGTGCCAGCAGTTACGATGGGAGGGATACGCAGTATTTT.

This chain uses TRBV19 with TRBJ2-1; 13 bases match TRBD2. The CDR3 contains 15 residues. Trimming took 8 bases from V and 5 from J; bases not matched to a gene: 6. The germline V gene encodes CDR1 LNHDA and CDR2 SQIVND (reference sequence). The CDR3 is CASCPGTSGNNEQFF. The CDR3, as DNA: TGTGCCAGTTGCCCTGGGACTAGCGGGAACAATGAGCAGTTCTTC.

The rearrangement links TRBV6-1 to TRBJ2-4, with D maybe TRBD2 (6 bases). Germline V gene sequence: CDR1 MNHNS, CDR2 SASEGT. With 6 bases removed from V and 9 bases from J, the gap between germline ends came to 24 bases. The CDR3 has 16 amino acids. This CDR3 reads CASSLLGAGLNSIQYF. CDR3 coding DNA: TGTGCCAGCAGCCTACTAGGAGCGGGTCTTAATAGCATTCAGTACTTC.

The chain is built from TRBV4-1 and TRBJ2-2; TRBD2 aligns across 9 bases. This CDR3 is 15 amino acids long. The trim removed 1 base at V and 10 bases at J, leaving 7 bases unmatched. The germline CDR1 and CDR2 sequences are MGHRA and YSYEKL. The CDR3 DNA reads as TGCGCCAGCAGCCAAGTGACGGCGGGGGGGACGGAGCTGTTTTTT. As protein: CASSQVTAGGTELFF.

The table lists this clonotype with a few counts. Here the CDR3 DNA reads TGTGCCAGCAGAATACAGGGGGAAGGCACTGAAGCTTTCTTT. It yields the protein CASRIQGEGTEAFF. This chain joins TRBV6-2 or TRBV6-3 and TRBJ1-1; TRBD1 matches at 8 bases. The CDR3 contains 14 residues. CDR1 is MNHEY and CDR2 is SVGEGT in the germline V gene. Losses at the gene ends were 6 bases for V and 4 bases for J; bases not matched to a gene: 7.

The chain couples TRBV21-1 to TRBJ2-5; the D call in the table, TRBD1, was not verified against the DNA. TRBV21-1 is marked as a pseudogene. The length of the CDR3 is 16 residues. The CDR3 here is CASSKAHRGGQETQYF. CDR3 nucleotides: TGTGCCAGCAGCAAGGCCCACCGGGGGGGCCAAGAGACCCAGTACTTC.

The chain carries TRBV19 and TRBJ1-6; 10 nucleotides line up with TRBD1. V was clipped by 6 bases and J by 0 bases; unmatched bases: 11. Germline CDR1 is LNHDA and CDR2 is SQIVND (reference sequence). The CDR3 consists of 19 residues. The CDR3 region is CASSKRRDRGSSYNSPLHF. CDR3 nucleotide sequence: TGTGCCAGTAGCAAACGGAGGGACAGGGGAAGCTCCTATAATTCACCCCTCCACTTT.

This chain joins TRBV6-5 and TRBJ1-1; TRBD1 agrees at 8 bases. In germline, CDR1 is MNHEY, CDR2 SVGAGI. The CDR3 runs 14 residues. V was clipped by 4 bases and J by 5 bases; unmatched bases: 6. The CDR3 DNA is TGTGCCAGCAGTTCCGACAGGGGTGGAACTGAAGCTTTCTTT. Its protein product is CASSSDRGGTEAFF.

The gene calls are TRBV7-8 and TRBJ2-2; D perhaps matches TRBD2 (5 bases). There are 12 residues in the CDR3. Deletions cut 6 bases from V and 10 bases from J, with 12 bases between. Germline CDR1 is SGHVS and CDR2 is FQNEAQ. In DNA, the CDR3 is TGTGCCAGCAGGCCAAGAGGGAAGGAGCTGTTTTTT. It encodes CASRPRGKELFF.

CDR3: CASSPPGQINEKLFF. The CDR3 coding sequence is TGTGCCAGCAGCCCTCCGGGACAGATTAATGAAAAACTGTTTTTT. The J gene is TRBJ1-4, the V gene TRBV7-2, with 7 bases identical to TRBD1. Germline V gene lookup returns CDR1 SGHTA and CDR2 FQGNSA. Unmatched junction bases numbered 7, after V lost 5 bases and J lost 4 bases. The CDR3 extends over 15 amino acids.

This sequence joins TRBV28 and TRBJ1-3; TRBD1 aligns across 8 bases. Germline values: CDR1 MDHEN, CDR2 SYDVKM. The V gene end was trimmed by 3 bases and the J gene end by 7 bases; junction bases not matched to a gene: 11. The CDR3 has 16 residues. CDR3 DNA sequence: TGTGCCAGCAGTTTTTTCAGAGACAGGGGTGGTAACACCATATATTTT. This sequence encodes CASSFFRDRGGNTIYF.

The CDR3 region has the DNA TGTGCCAGCAGCTTAAGCTGGGTGGAGCATGGCTACACCTTC. Protein sequence: CASSLSWVEHGYTF. The chain recombines TRBV7-2 with TRBJ1-2; unclear D gene. The CDR3 runs 14 residues. Looked up from germline, CDR1 is SGHTA and CDR2 is FQGNSA. Trimming cost V 2 bases and J 6 bases, with 13 bases left between them.

The chain joins TRBV23-1 to TRBJ2-5; D gene ambiguous. TRBV23-1 is designated an ORF whose function remains uncertain. This CDR3 contains 13 residues. The CDR3 sequence is CATGSHQQETQYF. CDR3 DNA: TGCGCAACCGGGTCGCACCAACAAGAGACCCAGTACTTC.

This chain's CDR3 is CASSEAAVRGPNQPQHF. The CDR3 DNA is TGTGCCAGCAGTGAGGCTGCAGTCAGGGGGCCCAATCAGCCCCAGCATTTT. The V call is TRBV6-1, the J call TRBJ1-5; 8 bases map to TRBD1. The V segment lost 3 bases and the J segment 3 bases; nucleotides outside the gene matches: 10. The CDR3 sequence is 17 residues long. Germline lookup yields CDR1 MNHNS and CDR2 SASEGT.

The chain carries TRBV6-1 and TRBJ1-1; a possible D gene is TRBD1 (5 bases). CDR1 is MNHNS, CDR2 SASEGT, per germline. V lost 10 bases to trimming and J lost 13 bases, with 19 bases between them. The length of the CDR3 is 11 residues. The CDR3 region is CANRRQGVVFF. CDR3 DNA sequence: TGTGCCAACAGACGGCAGGGAGTTGTTTTCTTT.

The chain is built from TRBV30 and TRBJ1-5; possibly TRBD1 for D (5 bases). The V gene lost 2 bases and the J gene lost 6 bases, with 14 bases spanning the gap. The CDR3 is 14 residues long. Germline V gene sequence: CDR1 GTSNPN, CDR2 SVGIG (reference sequence). The CDR3, as DNA: TGTGCCTGGAGTCAGAGGGGCGTTAGTCAGCCCCAGCATTTT. Amino acid sequence: CAWSQRGVSQPQHF.

The CDR3 reads CASSNSGGVSDTQYF. The CDR3 nucleotides are TGTGCCAGCTCCAATAGCGGGGGTGTCTCAGATACGCAGTATTTT. The chain combines TRBV6-2 or TRBV6-3 with TRBJ2-3; 9 bases align to TRBD2. The CDR3 consists of 15 residues. The germline V gene has CDR1 MNHEY and CDR2 SVGEGT. V lost 8 bases to trimming and J lost 4 bases; unmatched junction nucleotides: 10.

The chain recombines TRBV15 with TRBJ1-3, with D perhaps TRBD1 (6 bases). CDR1 is LNHNV, CDR2 YYDKDF, per germline (reference sequence). This CDR3 spans 17 amino acids. The ends were cut back, 4 bases at V and 0 bases at J, with 16 bases in the middle. The CDR3 spells CATSKYPTGYSGNTIYF. The CDR3 nucleotides read TGTGCCACCAGCAAGTACCCTACAGGGTACTCTGGAAACACCATATATTTT.

The gene calls are TRBV7-2 and TRBJ2-3; TRBD2 matches at 13 bases. The V gene end was trimmed by 1 base and the J gene end by 8 bases; junction bases not matched to a gene: 3. The CDR3 is made up of 15 amino acids. Germline CDR1 is SGHTA and CDR2 is FQGNSA. The CDR3 is CASSLGLAGGSTQYF. The CDR3 DNA reads TGTGCCAGCAGCTTAGGACTAGCGGGGGGAAGTACGCAGTATTTT.

The J gene is TRBJ1-3, the V gene TRBV7-9; tentative D call: TRBD1 (6 bases). Germline V gives CDR1 SEHNR, CDR2 FQNEAQ (reference sequence). The CDR3 totals 17 residues. Trimming took 5 bases from V and 9 from J, leaving 26 bases between them. CDR3 sequence (DNA): TGTGCCAGCAGCGCCCCCGGGACACCCTGGTCCCCAGTCACCATATATTTT. Its translation is CASSAPGTPWSPVTIYF. The whole variable domain, remainder taken from reference TRBV7-9 and TRBJ1-3, is DTGVSQNPRHKITKRGQNVTFRCDPISEHNRLYWYRQTLGQGPEFLTYFQNEAQLEKSRLLSDRFSAERPKGSFSTLEIQRTEQGDSAMYLCASSAPGTPWSPVTIYFGEGSWLTVV.

The chain couples TRBV27 to TRBJ1-2, with D maybe TRBD1 (6 bases). V was shortened by 10 bases and J by 8 bases, with 17 bases between the two germline ends. The CDR3 sequence is 12 residues long. Germline CDR1 reads MNHEY; CDR2 reads SMNVEV (reference sequence). The DNA for the CDR3 is TGTGCCACCAGGAAGGACGGGGGCGGCTACACCTTC. Translated: CATRKDGGGYTF.

This clonotype was observed a handful of times. The chain couples TRBV7-8 to TRBJ1-5; the D gene is possibly TRBD1 (6 bases). CDR3 length: 13 residues. Germline loops: CDR1 SGHVS, CDR2 FQNEAQ. Trimming removed 3 bases at V and 5 bases at J, with 8 bases between. This CDR3 reads CASSLNRDQPQHF. In DNA, the CDR3 is TGTGCCAGCAGCTTGAACAGGGATCAGCCCCAGCATTTT.

This sequence joins TRBV2 and TRBJ2-5; 7 positions match TRBD2. V shed 7 bases and J 4 bases; nucleotides not matched to a gene: 15. The CDR3 is made up of 16 amino acids. Germline CDR1 is SNHLY and CDR2 is FYNNEI. The CDR3 bases are TGTGCCAGCAAGAACCGAGGACCCAGGGAGGGAGAGACCCAGTACTTC. Translation gives CASKNRGPREGETQYF.

V gene TRBV2 combines with J gene TRBJ2-7; 10 bases agree with TRBD1. The V gene's germline CDR1 is SNHLY and CDR2 FYNNEI. This CDR3 comprises 16 residues. V was clipped by 4 bases and J by 2 bases; unmatched bases: 8. CDR3 nucleotides: TGTGCCAGCAGTGGCCCGGGACAGGGGACCCCCTACGAGCAGTACTTC. It specifies CASSGPGQGTPYEQYF.